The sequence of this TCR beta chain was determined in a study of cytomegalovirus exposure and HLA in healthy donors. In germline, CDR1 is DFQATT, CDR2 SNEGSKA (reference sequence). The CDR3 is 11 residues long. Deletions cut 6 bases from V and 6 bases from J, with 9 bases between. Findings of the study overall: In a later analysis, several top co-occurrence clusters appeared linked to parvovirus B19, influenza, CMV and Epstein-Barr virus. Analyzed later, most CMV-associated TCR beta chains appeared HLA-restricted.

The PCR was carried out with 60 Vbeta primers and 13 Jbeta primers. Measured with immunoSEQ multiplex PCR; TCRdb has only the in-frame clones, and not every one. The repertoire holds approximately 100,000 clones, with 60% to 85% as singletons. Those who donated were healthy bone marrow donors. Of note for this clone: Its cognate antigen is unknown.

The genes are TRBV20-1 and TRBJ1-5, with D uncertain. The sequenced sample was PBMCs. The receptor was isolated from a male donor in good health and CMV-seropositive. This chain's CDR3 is CSASGTQPQHF. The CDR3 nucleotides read TGCAGTGCATCGGGTACTCAGCCCCAGCATTTT.